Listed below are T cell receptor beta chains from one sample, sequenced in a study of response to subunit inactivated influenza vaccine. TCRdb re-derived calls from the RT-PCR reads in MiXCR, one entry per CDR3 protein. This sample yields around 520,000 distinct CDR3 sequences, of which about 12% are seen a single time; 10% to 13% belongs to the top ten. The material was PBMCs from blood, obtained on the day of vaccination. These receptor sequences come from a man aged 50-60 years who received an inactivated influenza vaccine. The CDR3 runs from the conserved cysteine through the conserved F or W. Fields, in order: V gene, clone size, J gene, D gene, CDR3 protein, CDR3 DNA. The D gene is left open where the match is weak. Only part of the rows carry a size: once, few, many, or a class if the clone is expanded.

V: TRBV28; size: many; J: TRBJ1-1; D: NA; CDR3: CASSLAPGDWVLNTEAFF; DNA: TGTGCCAGCAGTTTGGCCCCAGGGGACTGGGTCCTCAACACTGAAGCTTTCTTT
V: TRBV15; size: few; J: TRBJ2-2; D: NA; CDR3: CATSRDPSMPGELFF; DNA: TGTGCCACCAGCAGAGACCCATCGATGCCCGGGGAGCTGTTTTTT
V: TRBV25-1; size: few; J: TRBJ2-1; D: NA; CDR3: CASSAVGPPEQFF; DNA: TGTGCCAGCAGTGCAGTGGGCCCCCCTGAGCAGTTCTTC
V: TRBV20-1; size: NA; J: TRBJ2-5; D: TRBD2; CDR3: CSARGGITSGRFQETQYF; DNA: TGCAGTGCTAGAGGGGGGATTACTAGCGGGAGGTTCCAAGAGACCCAGTACTTC
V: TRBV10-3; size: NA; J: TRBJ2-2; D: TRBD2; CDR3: CAISSGRYTGELFF; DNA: TGTGCCATCAGTAGCGGGAGATACACCGGGGAGCTGTTTTTT
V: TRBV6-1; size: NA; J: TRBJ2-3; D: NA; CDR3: CASRRQITHTDTQYF; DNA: TGTGCCAGCAGGCGACAGATCACCCACACAGATACGCAGTATTTT
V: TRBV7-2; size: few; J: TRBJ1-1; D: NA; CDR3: CASSLVRGRAEAFF; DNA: TGTGCCAGCAGCTTAGTGAGAGGGAGGGCTGAAGCTTTCTTT
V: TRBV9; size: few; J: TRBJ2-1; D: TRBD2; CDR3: CASRTGLADNEQFF; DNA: TGTGCCAGCAGGACGGGACTAGCGGACAATGAGCAGTTCTTC
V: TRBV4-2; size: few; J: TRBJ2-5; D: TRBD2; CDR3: CASSHMPSSGGQETQYF; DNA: TGTGCCAGCAGCCACATGCCCTCTAGCGGGGGCCAAGAGACCCAGTACTTC
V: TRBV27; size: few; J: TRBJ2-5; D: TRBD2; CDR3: CASRGLAGVQETQYF; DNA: TGTGCCAGCAGAGGACTAGCGGGAGTGCAAGAGACCCAGTACTTC
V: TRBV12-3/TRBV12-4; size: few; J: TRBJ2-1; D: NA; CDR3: CASSFNGPNEQFF; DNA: TGTGCCAGCAGTTTTAATGGCCCCAATGAGCAGTTCTTC
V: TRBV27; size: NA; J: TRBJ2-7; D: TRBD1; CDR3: CASSLRDRGTYEQYF; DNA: TGTGCCAGCAGTTTAAGGGACAGGGGAACCTACGAGCAGTACTTC
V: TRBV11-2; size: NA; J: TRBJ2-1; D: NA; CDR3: CASSPHRGNTYNEQFF; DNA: TGTGCCAGCAGCCCCCATCGGGGCAACACCTACAATGAGCAGTTCTTC
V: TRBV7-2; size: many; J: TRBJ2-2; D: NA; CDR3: CASSLWAGTSNTGELFF; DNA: TGTGCCAGCAGCTTATGGGCAGGGACATCCAACACCGGGGAGCTGTTTTTT
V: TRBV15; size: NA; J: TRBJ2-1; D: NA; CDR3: CATSRAPGTLSEQFF; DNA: TGTGCCACCAGCAGAGCTCCCGGGACGTTGAGCGAGCAGTTCTTC
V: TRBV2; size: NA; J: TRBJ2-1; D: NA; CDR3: CASSASGLSYNEQFF; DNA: TGTGCCAGCAGTGCTTCGGGGCTCTCATACAATGAGCAGTTCTTC